The clone carrying this TCR beta chain was seen a few times. Its antigen is unknown. The entry originates in a study of response to subunit inactivated influenza vaccine. Study-level findings and limits: Few additional T cells are recruited per seasonal influenza vaccination, authors suggested.

V dropped 5 bases and J dropped 2 bases, with 13 bases sitting between them. Germline V gene data show CDR1 as SSHAT and CDR2 as FNYEAQ (reference sequence). The CDR3 runs 15 residues. MiXCR was run by TCRdb on the RT-PCR reads, yielding one entry per CDR3 protein. The data contain over 150,000 distinct CDR3 sequences, about 10% of them seen just once; the ten biggest clones take up roughly 40%. The chain joins TRBV7-7 to TRBJ2-1; D may match TRBD1 or TRBD2 (5 bases each). The clonotype was recovered from a man between 45 and 75 years old who received an inactivated influenza vaccine. Here the sequenced sample was CD8+ T cells sorted from PBMCs, taken roughly 24 months after vaccination. CDR3 region: CASSRGTNTYNEQFF. CDR3 in DNA: TGTGCCAGCAGCCGAGGGACGAACACCTACAATGAGCAGTTCTTC.